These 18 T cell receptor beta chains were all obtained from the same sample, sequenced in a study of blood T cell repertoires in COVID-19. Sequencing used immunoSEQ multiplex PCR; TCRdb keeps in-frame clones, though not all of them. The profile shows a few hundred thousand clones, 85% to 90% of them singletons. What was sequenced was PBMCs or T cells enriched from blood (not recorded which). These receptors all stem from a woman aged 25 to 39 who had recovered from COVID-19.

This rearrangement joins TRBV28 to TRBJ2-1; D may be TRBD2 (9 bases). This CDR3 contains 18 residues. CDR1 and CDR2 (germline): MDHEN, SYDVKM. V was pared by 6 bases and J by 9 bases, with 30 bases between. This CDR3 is CASSLQGAAGGPSGEQFF. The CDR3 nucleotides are TGTGCCAGCAGCCTCCAGGGGGCGGCGGGAGGGCCGTCAGGTGAGCAGTTCTTC. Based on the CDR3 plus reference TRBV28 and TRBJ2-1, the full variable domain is DVKVTQSSRYLVKRTGEKVFLECVQDMDHENMFWYRQDPGLGLRLIYFSYDVKMKEKGDIPEGYSVSREKKERFSLILESASTNQTSMYLCASSLQGAAGGPSGEQFFGPGTRLTVL.

The CDR3, as DNA: TGTGCCAGCAGCCCGCGGGGGGGGAGCTCCTACGAGCAGTACTTC. It is translated as CASSPRGGSSYEQYF. The chain carries TRBV7-2 and TRBJ2-7, with 9 positions matching TRBD2. The CDR3 contains 15 residues. From germline, CDR1 is SGHTA and CDR2 FQGNSA. With 5 bases clipped from V and 0 bases from J, the junction kept 5 bases outside the gene matches.

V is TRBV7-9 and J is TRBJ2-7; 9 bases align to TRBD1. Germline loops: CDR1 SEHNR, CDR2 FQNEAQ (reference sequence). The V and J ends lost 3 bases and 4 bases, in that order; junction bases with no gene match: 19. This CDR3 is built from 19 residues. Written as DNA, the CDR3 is TGTGCCAGCAGCTTTAGACCGGGACAGGGAAGGGCCCACTATTACGAGCAGTACTTC. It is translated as CASSFRPGQGRAHYYEQYF. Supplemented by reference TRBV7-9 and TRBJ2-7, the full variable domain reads DTGVSQNPRHKITKRGQNVTFRCDPISEHNRLYWYRQTLGQGPEFLTYFQNEAQLEKSRLLSDRFSAERPKGSFSTLEIQRTEQGDSAMYLCASSFRPGQGRAHYYEQYFGPGTRLTVT.

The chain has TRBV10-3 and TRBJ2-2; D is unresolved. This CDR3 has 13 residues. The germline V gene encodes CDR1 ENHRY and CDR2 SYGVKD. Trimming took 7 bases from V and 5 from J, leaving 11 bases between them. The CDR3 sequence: CAITSFRTGELFF. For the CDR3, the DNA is TGTGCCATCACATCCTTCAGGACCGGGGAGCTGTTTTTT.

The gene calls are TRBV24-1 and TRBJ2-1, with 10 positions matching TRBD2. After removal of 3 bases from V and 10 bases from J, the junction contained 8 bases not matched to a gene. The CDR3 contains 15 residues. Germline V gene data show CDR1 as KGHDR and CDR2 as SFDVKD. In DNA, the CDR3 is TGTGCCACCAGTGATAGAGCGGGAGGGCCTGAGGAGCAGTTCTTC. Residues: CATSDRAGGPEEQFF.

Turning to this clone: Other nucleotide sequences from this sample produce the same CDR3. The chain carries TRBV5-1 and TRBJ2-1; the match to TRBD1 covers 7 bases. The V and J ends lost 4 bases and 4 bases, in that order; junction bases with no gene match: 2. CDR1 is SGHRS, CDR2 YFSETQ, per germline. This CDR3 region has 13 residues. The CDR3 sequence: CASSRDSYNEQFF. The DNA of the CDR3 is TGCGCCAGCAGCAGGGACAGTTACAATGAGCAGTTCTTC. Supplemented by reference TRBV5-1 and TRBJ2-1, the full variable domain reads KAGVTQTPRYLIKTRGQQVTLSCSPISGHRSVSWYQQTPGQGLQFLFEYFSETQRNKGNFPGRFSGRQFSNSRSEMNVSTLELGDSALYLCASSRDSYNEQFFGPGTRLTVL.

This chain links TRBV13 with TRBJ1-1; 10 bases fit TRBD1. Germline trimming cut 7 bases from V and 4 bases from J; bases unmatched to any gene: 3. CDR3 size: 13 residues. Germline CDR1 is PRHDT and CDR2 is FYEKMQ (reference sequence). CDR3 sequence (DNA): TGTGCCAGCACCAGGACAGGGGGCACTGAAGCTTTCTTT. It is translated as CASTRTGGTEAFF.

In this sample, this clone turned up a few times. CDR3 amino acids: CATTGRSNQPQHF. The CDR3 coding sequence is TGTGCCACGACAGGGAGGAGCAATCAGCCCCAGCATTTT. This chain links TRBV6-5 with TRBJ1-5; TRBD1 matches at 7 bases. This CDR3 spans 13 amino acids. Germline V CDR1 and CDR2: MNHEY, SVGAGI. The V and J ends lost 10 bases and 1 base, in that order; junction bases with no gene match: 4.

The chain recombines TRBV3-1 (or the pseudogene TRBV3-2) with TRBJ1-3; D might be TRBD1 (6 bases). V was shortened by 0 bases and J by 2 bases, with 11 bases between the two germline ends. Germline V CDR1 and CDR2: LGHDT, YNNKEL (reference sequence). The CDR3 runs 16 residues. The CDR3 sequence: CASSQDDRFAGNTIYF. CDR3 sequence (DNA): TGTGCCAGCAGCCAAGATGACAGGTTCGCTGGAAACACCATATATTTT.

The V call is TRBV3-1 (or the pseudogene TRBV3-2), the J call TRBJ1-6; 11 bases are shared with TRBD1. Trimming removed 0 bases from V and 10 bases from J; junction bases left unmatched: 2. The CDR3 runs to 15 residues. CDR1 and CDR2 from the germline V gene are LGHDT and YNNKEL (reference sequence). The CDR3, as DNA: TGTGCCAGCAGCCAAGAGGACAGGGGGCGATCACCCCTCCACTTT. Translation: CASSQEDRGRSPLHF.

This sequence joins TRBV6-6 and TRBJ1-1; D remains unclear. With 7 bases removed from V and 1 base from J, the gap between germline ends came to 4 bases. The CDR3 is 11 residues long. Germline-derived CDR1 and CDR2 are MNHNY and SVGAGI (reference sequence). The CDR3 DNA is TGTGCCAGCACAGAGAACACTGAAGCTTTCTTT. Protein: CASTENTEAFF.

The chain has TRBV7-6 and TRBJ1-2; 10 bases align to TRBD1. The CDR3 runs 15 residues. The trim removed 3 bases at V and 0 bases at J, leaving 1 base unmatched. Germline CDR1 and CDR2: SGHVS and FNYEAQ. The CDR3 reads CASSFGTGANYGYTF. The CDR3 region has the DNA TGTGCCAGCAGCTTCGGGACAGGGGCTAACTATGGCTACACCTTC. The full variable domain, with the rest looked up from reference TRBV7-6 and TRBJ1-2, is GAGVSQSPRYKVTKRGQDVALRCDPISGHVSLYWYRQALGQGPEFLTYFNYEAQQDKSGLPNDRFSAERPEGSISTLTIQRTEQRDSAMYRCASSFGTGANYGYTFGSGTRLTVV.

The CDR3 here is CASSLPTGYNQPQHF. The CDR3 DNA is TGTGCCAGCAGTCTTCCTACAGGGTACAATCAGCCCCAGCATTTT. The chain links TRBV28 to TRBJ1-5, with a tentative D call TRBD1 (6 bases). V lost 5 bases, J lost 3 bases, and 14 bases lay in between. CDR3 length equals 15 residues. Germline loops: CDR1 MDHEN, CDR2 SYDVKM.

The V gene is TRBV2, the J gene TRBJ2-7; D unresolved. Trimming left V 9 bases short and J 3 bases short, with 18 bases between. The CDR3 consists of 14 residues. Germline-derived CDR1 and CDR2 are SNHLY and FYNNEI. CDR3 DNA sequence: TGTGCCAGATTCTACTCTCCGAATTGCTACGAGCAGTACTTC. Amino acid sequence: CARFYSPNCYEQYF.

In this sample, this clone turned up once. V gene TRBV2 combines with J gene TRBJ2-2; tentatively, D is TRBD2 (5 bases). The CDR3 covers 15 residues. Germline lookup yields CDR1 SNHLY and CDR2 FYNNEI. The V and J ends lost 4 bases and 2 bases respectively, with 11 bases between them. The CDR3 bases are TGTGCCAGCAGTGTACTCGCGGGTAACACCGGGGAGCTGTTTTTT. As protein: CASSVLAGNTGELFF.

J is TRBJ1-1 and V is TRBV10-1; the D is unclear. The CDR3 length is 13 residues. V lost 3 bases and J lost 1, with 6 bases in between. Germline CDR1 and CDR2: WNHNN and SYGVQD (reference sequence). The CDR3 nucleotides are TGCGCCAGCAGTGAAGCCTGGAACACTGAAGCTTTCTTT. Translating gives CASSEAWNTEAFF.

The CDR3 DNA follows: TGTGCCAGCAGTTGGCAGGGGGTAAACACTGAAGCTTTCTTT. It yields the protein CASSWQGVNTEAFF. This chain joins TRBV27 and TRBJ1-1; 7 positions match TRBD1. After removal of 4 bases from V and 2 bases from J, the junction contained 4 bases not matched to a gene. This CDR3 has 14 residues. The germline V gene encodes CDR1 MNHEY and CDR2 SMNVEV (reference sequence).

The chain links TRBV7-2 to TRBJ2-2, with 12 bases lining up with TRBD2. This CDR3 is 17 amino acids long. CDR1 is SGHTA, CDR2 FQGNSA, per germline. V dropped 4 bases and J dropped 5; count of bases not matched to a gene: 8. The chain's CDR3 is CASSSLSTSGGTGELFF. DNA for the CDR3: TGTGCCAGCAGCTCGCTCTCTACTAGCGGGGGGACCGGGGAGCTGTTTTTT.